The 4 T cell receptor beta chains presented below share a single source sample, sequenced in a study of radiation and T cells in renal cell carcinoma. The assay was immunoSEQ multiplex PCR, and TCRdb's table has in-frame clones only and misses some. The sample records about 78,000 clones, 70% to 90% being singletons. As to time point: blood 4 weeks post-SBRT, at nephrectomy. As for treatment: 15 Gy SBRT to primary tumor, nephrectomy 4 weeks later. This specimen was blood, taken from a patient whose treatment included radiotherapy and nephrectomy. Receptor source: a woman in her 70s with renal cell carcinoma.

This chain links TRBV29-1 with TRBJ2-5; a weak D match, TRBD2 (7 bases). Trimming pared 6 bases from V and 1 base from J, leaving 12 bases between. The CDR3 runs to 13 residues. CDR1 is SQVTM, CDR2 ANQGSEA, per germline. The CDR3 DNA is TGCAGCGTAGGGGGGGGGACCCAAGAGACCCAGTACTTC. It codes for CSVGGGTQETQYF. Based on the CDR3 plus reference TRBV29-1 and TRBJ2-5, the full variable domain is SAVISQKPSRDICQRGTSLTIQCQVDSQVTMMFWYRQQPGQSLTLIATANQGSEATYESGFVIDKFPISRPNLTFSTLTVSNMSPEDSSIYLCSVGGGTQETQYFGPGTRLLVL.

The genes are TRBV28 and TRBJ1-5; the D gene is possibly TRBD1 (5 bases). Germline lookup yields CDR1 MDHEN and CDR2 SYDVKM. The CDR3 extends over 15 amino acids. With 2 bases removed from V and 5 bases from J, the gap between germline ends came to 13 bases. CDR3 in DNA: TGTGCCAGCAGTTTACGGGGCAGCAATTATCAGCCCCAGCATTTT. Protein sequence: CASSLRGSNYQPQHF. The full variable domain, its missing parts supplied by reference TRBV28 and TRBJ1-5, is DVKVTQSSRYLVKRTGEKVFLECVQDMDHENMFWYRQDPGLGLRLIYFSYDVKMKEKGDIPEGYSVSREKKERFSLILESASTNQTSMYLCASSLRGSNYQPQHFGDGTRLSIL.

Concerning this clone: At one end, the junction sequence differs from germline, possibly due to a read error. CDR3 sequence reads: CASSTGVNTEAFF. Written as DNA, the CDR3 is TGTGCTAGCAGTACAGGGGTAAACACTGAAGCTTTCTTT. V is TRBV7-7 and J is TRBJ1-1; 7 nucleotides line up with TRBD1. From germline, CDR1 is SSHAT and CDR2 FNYEAQ (reference sequence). CDR3 size: 13 residues. Full variable domain (outside the CDR3, taken from reference TRBV7-7 and TRBJ1-1): GAGVSQSPRYKVTKRGQDVTLRCDPISSHATLYWYQQALGQGPEFLTYFNYEAQPDKSGLPSDRFSAERPEGSISTLTIQRTEQRDSAMYRCASSTGVNTEAFFGQGTRLTVV.

The V call is TRBV28, the J call TRBJ2-7; 7 bases agree with TRBD1. The V gene end was trimmed by 2 bases and the J gene end by 4 bases; junction bases not matched to a gene: 5. The CDR3 is made up of 14 amino acids. Germline-derived CDR1 and CDR2 are MDHEN and SYDVKM. The chain's CDR3 is CASSLTGVLYEQYF. CDR3 DNA sequence: TGTGCCAGCAGTTTAACAGGGGTTTTGTACGAGCAGTACTTC. Supplemented by reference TRBV28 and TRBJ2-7, the full variable domain reads DVKVTQSSRYLVKRTGEKVFLECVQDMDHENMFWYRQDPGLGLRLIYFSYDVKMKEKGDIPEGYSVSREKKERFSLILESASTNQTSMYLCASSLTGVLYEQYFGPGTRLTVT.